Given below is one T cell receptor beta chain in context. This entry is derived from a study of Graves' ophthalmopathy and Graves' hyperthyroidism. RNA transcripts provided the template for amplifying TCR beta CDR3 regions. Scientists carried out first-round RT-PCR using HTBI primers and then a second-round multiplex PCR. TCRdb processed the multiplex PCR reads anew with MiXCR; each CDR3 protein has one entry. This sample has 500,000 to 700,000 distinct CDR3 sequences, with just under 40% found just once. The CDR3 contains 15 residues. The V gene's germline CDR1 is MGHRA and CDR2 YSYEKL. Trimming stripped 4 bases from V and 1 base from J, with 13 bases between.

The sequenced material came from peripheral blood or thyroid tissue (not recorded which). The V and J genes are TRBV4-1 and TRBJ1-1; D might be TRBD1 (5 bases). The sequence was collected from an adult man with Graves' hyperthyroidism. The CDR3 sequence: CASSRDQQGNTEAFF. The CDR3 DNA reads TGCGCCAGCAGCCGAGATCAGCAGGGGAACACTGAAGCTTTCTTT.